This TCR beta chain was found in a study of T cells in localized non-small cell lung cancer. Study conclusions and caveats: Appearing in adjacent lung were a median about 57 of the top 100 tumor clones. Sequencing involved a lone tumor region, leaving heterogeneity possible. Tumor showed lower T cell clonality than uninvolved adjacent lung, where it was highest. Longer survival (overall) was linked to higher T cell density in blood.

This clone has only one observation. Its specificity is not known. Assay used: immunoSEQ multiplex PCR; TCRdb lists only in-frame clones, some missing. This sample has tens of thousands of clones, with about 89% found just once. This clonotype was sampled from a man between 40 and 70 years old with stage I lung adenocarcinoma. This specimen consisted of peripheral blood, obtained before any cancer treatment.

The CDR3 nucleotides read TGCGCCAGCAGCTTGAGTGGGACTGACTACAATGAGCAGTTCTTC. Translation: CASSLSGTDYNEQFF. The chain joins TRBV5-1 to TRBJ2-1, with a possible D match to TRBD2 (6 bases). Per the germline V gene, CDR1 is SGHRS and CDR2 is YFSETQ. The CDR3 loop spans 15 amino acids. V gave up 1 base and J gave up 3 bases, with 11 bases separating them.